This T cell receptor beta chain stems from a study of cytomegalovirus exposure and HLA in healthy donors. The study ran its PCR with 60 Vbeta and 13 Jbeta primers. Clones were sequenced by immunoSEQ multiplex PCR, and TCRdb holds only the in-frame ones, with some missing. The table has 90,000 to 150,000 clones, around 77% seen once. V lost 2 bases and J lost 5, with 3 bases in between. The length of the CDR3 is 11 residues. CDR1 SGHTA and CDR2 FQGNSA come from the germline V gene. J is TRBJ2-5 and V is TRBV7-2; no definite D call. The clonotype originates from a man between 35 and 55 years old in good health and CMV-seropositive. The sequencing input was PBMCs. CDR3 protein: CASSLLETQYF. The CDR3 DNA follows: TGTGCCAGCAGCTTACTCGAGACCCAGTACTTC.